These T cell receptor beta chains were read from a single sample in a study of blood T cell repertoires in COVID-19. TCRdb's copy holds only in-frame clones and misses some; the assay was immunoSEQ multiplex PCR. The data contain 68,000 or so clones, more than 60% of them singletons. Sequenced material: peripheral blood. These receptors came from a human donor in a cohort sampled during active COVID-19. CDR3s include the opening cysteine and the closing phenylalanine or tryptophan. A D gene is named only where the DNA matches it firmly. Only part of the rows carry a size: once, few, many, or a class if the clone is expanded.

v_gene	d_gene	j_gene	abundance	CDR3nt	CDR3aa
TRBV18	-	TRBJ1-4	-	TGTGCCAGCTCACAGACGGACAGTACTAATGAAAAACTGTTTTTT	CASSQTDSTNEKLFF
TRBV5-1	-	TRBJ2-2	-	TGCGCCAGCAGCCCCGTGGGCCTAGCTTTATCCACCGGGGAGCTGTTTTTT	CASSPVGLALSTGELFF
TRBV5-1	TRBD2	TRBJ2-3	-	TGCGCCAGCAGCTCGAGGAGTAGCGGGGGGACAGATACGCAGTATTTT	CASSSRSSGGTDTQYF
TRBV4-1	-	TRBJ2-2	-	TGCGCCAGCAGCCAAGAAGGAACAACAGGCGGGGAGCTGTTTTTT	CASSQEGTTGGELFF
TRBV7-2	TRBD1	TRBJ1-2	-	TGTGCCAGCAGCCCCCCGGGACAGCGATTTAACTATGGCTACACCTTC	CASSPPGQRFNYGYTF
TRBV9	-	TRBJ2-7	-	TGTGCCAGCAGCCCGTTGGCGGAGCACTCCTACGAGCAGTACTTC	CASSPLAEHSYEQYF
TRBV5-1	TRBD2	TRBJ2-1	-	TGCGCCAGCAGCACTAGCGGGAGTACTGATGAGCAGTTCTTC	CASSTSGSTDEQFF
TRBV7-8	TRBD2	TRBJ2-5	-	TGTGCCAGCAGCCCGGAGCGGGGGCTGAGGCACTTC	CASSPERGLRHF
TRBV28	TRBD2	TRBJ2-1	-	TGTGCCAGCAGTTTGGGCGGGGGGAGCTCCTACAATGAGCAGTTCTTC	CASSLGGGSSYNEQFF
TRBV7-2	-	TRBJ1-1	-	TGTGCCAGCAGCTTATCAGGAAGAAAAGCTGAAGCTTTCTTT	CASSLSGRKAEAFF
TRBV7-8	-	TRBJ2-3	-	TGTGCCAGCAGCGCCGGGACTAGCACAGATACGCAGTATTTT	CASSAGTSTDTQYF
TRBV7-2	TRBD2	TRBJ2-7	-	TGTGCCAGCAGCTTAGCGGAGGGAGCGGGGGGCCGGCTCTACGAGCAGTACTTC	CASSLAEGAGGRLYEQYF
TRBV28	-	TRBJ2-3	-	TGTGCCAGCAGTTTGGGCATCAATACGCAGTATTTT	CASSLGINTQYF
TRBV29-1	TRBD1	TRBJ1-5	-	TGCAGCGTTGCCCGGGACAGAAATCAGCCCCAGCATTTT	CSVARDRNQPQHF
TRBV4-1	TRBD1	TRBJ1-5	few	TGCGCCAGCAGCCCGACCCTCATACAGGGGACCGTCAATCAGCCCCAGCATTTT	CASSPTLIQGTVNQPQHF
TRBV18	-	TRBJ2-7	once	TGTGCCAGCTCATCAAGTTTTGGCAGGGGCATTTCCTACGAGCAGTACTTC	CASSSSFGRGISYEQYF
TRBV6-4	TRBD1	TRBJ1-5	-	TGTGCCAGCAGTGACGCCCGGGACAGGGGCAGCAATCAGCCCCAGCATTTT	CASSDARDRGSNQPQHF
TRBV14	TRBD1	TRBJ1-6	-	TGTGCCAGCAGCCTAACCCGGGACAGGGTTTTCTGGAATTCACCCCTCCACTTT	CASSLTRDRVFWNSPLHF
TRBV5-6	-	TRBJ1-3	-	TGTGCCAGCAGCTTGGAGTCACACGCTGATGGAAACACCATATATTTT	CASSLESHADGNTIYF
TRBV7-2	TRBD2	TRBJ2-1	-	TGTGCCAGCAGCCCCCAGACTAGCGGAAGGGGGCTTTACAATGAGCAGTTCTTC	CASSPQTSGRGLYNEQFF
TRBV7-9	-	TRBJ2-7	once	TGTGCCAGCAGCTTAGGCCCGGACACTCCCTGGGGGCAGTACTTC	CASSLGPDTPWGQYF
TRBV6-5	-	TRBJ2-1	once	TGTGCCAGCAGGCGTACTATTTCCTCCTACAATGAGCAGTTCTTC	CASRRTISSYNEQFF
TRBV6-2/TRBV6-3	-	TRBJ1-1	-	TGTGCCAGCAGTTACGCGGGACGTCTCCGGGGCACTGAAGCTTTCTTT	CASSYAGRLRGTEAFF
TRBV6-6	TRBD2	TRBJ2-1	once	TGTGCCAGCAGCTACCCGCAGGTGAGGACTAGCGGGAGGGCCCCACTGCCCGATGAGCAGTTCTTC	CASSYPQVRTSGRAPLPDEQFF
TRBV10-2	-	TRBJ2-1	-	TGCGCCAGCTCCGCGGAATCCTACAATGAGCAGTTCTTC	CASSAESYNEQFF
TRBV7-6	TRBD2	TRBJ2-7	once	TGTGCCAGCAGCTTAGTCGGCGGGGGGGCCGACGAGCAGTACTTC	CASSLVGGGADEQYF
TRBV4-2	TRBD1	TRBJ1-6	-	TGTGCCAGCAGCCAAGATGGTGACAGGGGGCGATCACCCCTCCACTTT	CASSQDGDRGRSPLHF
TRBV7-2	TRBD1	TRBJ2-1	-	TGTGCCAGCAGCTTAGACAGGGGGCGAGATGAGCAGTTCTTC	CASSLDRGRDEQFF
TRBV7-7	-	TRBJ2-3	-	TGTGCTAGCAGCCAAGTGGGAAGGGGGAGTACGCAGTATTTT	CASSQVGRGSTQYF
TRBV7-9	-	TRBJ2-7	-	TGTGCCAGCAGCCAGGACTACCACTACGAGCAGTACTTC	CASSQDYHYEQYF
TRBV6-1	-	TRBJ2-1	-	TGTGCCAGCAGTGAAGCCTTAGGGGACACCAACAATGAGCAGTTCTTC	CASSEALGDTNNEQFF
TRBV27	TRBD2	TRBJ2-7	few	TGTGCCAGCAAACTAGCGGGAGTCTCCTACGAGCAGTACTTC	CASKLAGVSYEQYF
TRBV3-1/TRBV3-2	-	TRBJ1-2	-	TGTGCCAGCAGCCAACGTAACCCTGGGCAGACAGGATCGGGCTACACCTTC	CASSQRNPGQTGSGYTF
TRBV19	TRBD2	TRBJ2-3	-	TGTGCCAGTAGTACGACGGGGGGTATCACAGATACGCAGTATTTT	CASSTTGGITDTQYF
TRBV11-2	TRBD2	TRBJ2-7	-	TGTGCCAGCAGCATGCTAGCGGGAGGTTCCTACGAGCAGTACTTC	CASSMLAGGSYEQYF
TRBV5-4	-	TRBJ2-7	once	TGTGCCAGCAGCTCCCCCGGGAACGAGCAGTACTTC	CASSSPGNEQYF
TRBV6-2/TRBV6-3	TRBD1	TRBJ2-3	once	TGTGCCAGCAGTTCCCCCCGGGACAGGAAGTTAATTAGCACAGATACGCAGTATTTT	CASSSPRDRKLISTDTQYF
TRBV19	-	TRBJ2-2	few	TGTGCCAGTAAGACCGGTAGCGTAAACACCGGGGAGCTGTTTTTT	CASKTGSVNTGELFF
TRBV9	TRBD1	TRBJ1-6	few	TGTGCCAGCAGCCCCCTCCCAGGGGGCGATTCACCCCTCCACTTT	CASSPLPGGDSPLHF
TRBV10-1	-	TRBJ2-1	-	TGCGCCAGCAGCGACACTAGAAATGAGCAGTTCTTC	CASSDTRNEQFF
TRBV19	-	TRBJ2-2	-	TGTGCCAGTAGCTGGAGGGTGGCCGGGGAGCTGTTTTTT	CASSWRVAGELFF
TRBV2	-	TRBJ2-1	few	TGTGCCATACAAGCGAGCAGCTCCTACAATGAGCAGTTCTTC	CAIQASSSYNEQFF
TRBV30	-	TRBJ1-6	-	TGTGCCCTGATAGAGACACTCAATTCACCCCTCCACTTT	CALIETLNSPLHF
TRBV5-1	TRBD2	TRBJ2-7	-	TGCGCCAGCAGCTTGGTTCCAGCGGGGGGGTACGAGCAGTACTTC	CASSLVPAGGYEQYF
TRBV6-2/TRBV6-3	TRBD2	TRBJ2-5	-	TGTGCCAGCAGTGGAGCGGGGGGGCCAGAGACCCAGTACTTC	CASSGAGGPETQYF
TRBV5-1	-	TRBJ2-2	-	TGCGCCAGCAGCTTGGAAGGCGGCACCGGGGAGCTGTTTTTT	CASSLEGGTGELFF
TRBV7-8	TRBD1	TRBJ2-5	-	TGTGCCAGCAGCTTAACGGGACAGCCCCGGGAGACCCAGTACTTC	CASSLTGQPRETQYF
TRBV7-2	-	TRBJ2-7	-	TGTGCCAGCAGCTTTCAGGCCAATTTCGAGCAGTACTTC	CASSFQANFEQYF